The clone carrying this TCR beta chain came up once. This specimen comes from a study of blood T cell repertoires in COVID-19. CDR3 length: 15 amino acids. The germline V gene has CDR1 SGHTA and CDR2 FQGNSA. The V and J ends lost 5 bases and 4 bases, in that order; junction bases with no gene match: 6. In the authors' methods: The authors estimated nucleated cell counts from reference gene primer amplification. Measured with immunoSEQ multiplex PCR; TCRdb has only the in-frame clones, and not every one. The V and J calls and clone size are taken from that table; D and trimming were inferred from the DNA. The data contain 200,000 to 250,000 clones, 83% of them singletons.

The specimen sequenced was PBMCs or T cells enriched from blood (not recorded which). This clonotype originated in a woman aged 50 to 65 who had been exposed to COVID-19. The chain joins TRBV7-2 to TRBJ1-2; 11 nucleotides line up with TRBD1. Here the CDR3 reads CASSLGQGASYGYTF. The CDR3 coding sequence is TGTGCCAGCAGCCTCGGACAGGGGGCGAGCTATGGCTACACCTTC.